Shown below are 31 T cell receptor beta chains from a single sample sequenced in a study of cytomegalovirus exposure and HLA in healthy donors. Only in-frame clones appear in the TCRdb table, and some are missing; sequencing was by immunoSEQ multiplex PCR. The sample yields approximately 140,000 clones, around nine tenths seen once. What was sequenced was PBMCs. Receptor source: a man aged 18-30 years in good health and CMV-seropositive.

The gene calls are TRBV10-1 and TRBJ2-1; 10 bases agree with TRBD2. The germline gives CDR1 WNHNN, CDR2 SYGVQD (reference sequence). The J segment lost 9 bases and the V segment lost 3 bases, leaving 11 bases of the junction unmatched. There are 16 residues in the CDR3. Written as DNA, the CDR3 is TGCGCCAGCAGTGAACCCTCAACTAGCGGGGAGACTGAGCAGTTCTTC. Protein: CASSEPSTSGETEQFF.

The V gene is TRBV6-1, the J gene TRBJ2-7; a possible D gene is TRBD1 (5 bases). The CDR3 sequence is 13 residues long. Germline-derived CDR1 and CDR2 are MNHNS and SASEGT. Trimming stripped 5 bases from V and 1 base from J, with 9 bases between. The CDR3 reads CASSRQRSYEQYF. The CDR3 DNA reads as TGTGCCAGCAGTCGACAGAGGTCCTACGAGCAGTACTTC.

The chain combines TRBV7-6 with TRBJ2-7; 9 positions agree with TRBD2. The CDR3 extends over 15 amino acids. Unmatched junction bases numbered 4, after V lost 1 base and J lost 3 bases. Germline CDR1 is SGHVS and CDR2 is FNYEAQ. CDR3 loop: CASSLELAGFYEQYF. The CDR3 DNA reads TGTGCCAGCAGCTTAGAGCTAGCGGGATTCTACGAGCAGTACTTC.

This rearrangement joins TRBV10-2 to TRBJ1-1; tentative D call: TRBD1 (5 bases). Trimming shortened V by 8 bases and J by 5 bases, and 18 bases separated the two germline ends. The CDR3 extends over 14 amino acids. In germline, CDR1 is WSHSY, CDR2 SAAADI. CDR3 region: CASDFWGRGTEAFF. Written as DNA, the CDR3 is TGCGCCAGCGATTTCTGGGGAAGGGGAACTGAAGCTTTCTTT.

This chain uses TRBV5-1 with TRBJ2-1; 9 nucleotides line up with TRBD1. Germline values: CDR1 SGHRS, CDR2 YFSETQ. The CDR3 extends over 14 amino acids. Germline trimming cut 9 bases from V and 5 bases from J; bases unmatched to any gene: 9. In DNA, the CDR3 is TGCGCCACTTCAACCGGGACAGGGAACAATGAGCAGTTCTTC. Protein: CATSTGTGNNEQFF.

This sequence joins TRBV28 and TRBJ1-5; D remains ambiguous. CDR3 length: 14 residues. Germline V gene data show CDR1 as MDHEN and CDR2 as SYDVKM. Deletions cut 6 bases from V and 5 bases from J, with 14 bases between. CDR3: CASSPTRIYQPQHF. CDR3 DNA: TGTGCCAGCAGCCCTACCCGCATCTATCAGCCCCAGCATTTT.

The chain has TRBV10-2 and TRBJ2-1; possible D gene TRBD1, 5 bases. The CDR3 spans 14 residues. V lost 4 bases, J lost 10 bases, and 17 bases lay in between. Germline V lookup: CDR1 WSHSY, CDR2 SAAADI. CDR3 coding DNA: TGCGCCAGCAGTGGGAGCAGGGAATACGGGGAGCAGTTCTTC. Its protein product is CASSGSREYGEQFF.

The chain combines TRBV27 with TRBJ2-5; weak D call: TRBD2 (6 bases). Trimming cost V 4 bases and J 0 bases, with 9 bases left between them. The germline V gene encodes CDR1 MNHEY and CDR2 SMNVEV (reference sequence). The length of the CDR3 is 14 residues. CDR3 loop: CASSWRVDQETQYF. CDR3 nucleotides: TGTGCCAGCAGTTGGAGGGTGGACCAAGAGACCCAGTACTTC.

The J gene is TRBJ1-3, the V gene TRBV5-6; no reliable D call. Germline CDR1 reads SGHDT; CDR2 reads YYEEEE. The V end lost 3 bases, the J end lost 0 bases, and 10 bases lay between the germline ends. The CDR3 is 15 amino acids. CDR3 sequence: CASSWGETSGNTIYF. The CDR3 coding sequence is TGTGCCAGCAGCTGGGGAGAAACCTCTGGAAACACCATATATTTT.

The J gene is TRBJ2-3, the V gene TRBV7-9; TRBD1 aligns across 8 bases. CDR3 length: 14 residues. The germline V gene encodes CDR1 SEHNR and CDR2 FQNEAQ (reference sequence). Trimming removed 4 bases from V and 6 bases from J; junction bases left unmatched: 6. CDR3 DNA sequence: TGTGCCAGCAGCTCGGACAGGGAGCTCGATACGCAGTATTTT. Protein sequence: CASSSDRELDTQYF.

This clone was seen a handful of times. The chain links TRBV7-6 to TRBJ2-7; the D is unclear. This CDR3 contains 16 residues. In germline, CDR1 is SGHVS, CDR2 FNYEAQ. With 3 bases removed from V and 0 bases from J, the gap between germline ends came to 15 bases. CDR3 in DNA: TGTGCCAGCAGCTTCCACTTCCTGACTCGCTCCTACGAGCAGTACTTC. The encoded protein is CASSFHFLTRSYEQYF.

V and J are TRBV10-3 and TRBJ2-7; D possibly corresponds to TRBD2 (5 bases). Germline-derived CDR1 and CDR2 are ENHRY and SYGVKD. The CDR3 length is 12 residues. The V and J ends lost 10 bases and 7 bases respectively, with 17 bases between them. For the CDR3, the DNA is TGTGCCACCAGGATGGACTTGGGAGAGCAGTACTTC. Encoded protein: CATRMDLGEQYF.

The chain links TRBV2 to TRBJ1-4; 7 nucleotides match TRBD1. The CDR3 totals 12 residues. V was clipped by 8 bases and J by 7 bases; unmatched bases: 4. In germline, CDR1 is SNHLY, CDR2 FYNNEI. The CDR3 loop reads CASRQGGEKLFF. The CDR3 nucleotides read TGTGCCAGCCGACAGGGAGGTGAAAAACTGTTTTTT.

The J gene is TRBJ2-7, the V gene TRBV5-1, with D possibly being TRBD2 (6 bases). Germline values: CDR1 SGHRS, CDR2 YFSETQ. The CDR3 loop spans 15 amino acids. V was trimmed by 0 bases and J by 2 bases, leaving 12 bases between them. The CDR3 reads CASSLAGEQAYEQYF. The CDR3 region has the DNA TGCGCCAGCAGCTTGGCGGGGGAGCAGGCCTACGAGCAGTACTTC.

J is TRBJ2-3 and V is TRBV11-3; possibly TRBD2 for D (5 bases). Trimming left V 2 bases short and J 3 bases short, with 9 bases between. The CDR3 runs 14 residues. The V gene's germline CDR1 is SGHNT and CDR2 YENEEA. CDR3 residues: CASSLLGSTDTQYF. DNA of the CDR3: TGTGCCAGCAGCTTATTAGGGAGTACAGATACGCAGTATTTT.

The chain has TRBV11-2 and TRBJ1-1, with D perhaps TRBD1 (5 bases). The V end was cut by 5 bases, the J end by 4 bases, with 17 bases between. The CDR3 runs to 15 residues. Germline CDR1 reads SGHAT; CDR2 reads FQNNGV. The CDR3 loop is CASSPRGNDGTEAFF. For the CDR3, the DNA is TGTGCCAGCAGCCCCCGGGGGAATGATGGCACTGAAGCTTTCTTT.

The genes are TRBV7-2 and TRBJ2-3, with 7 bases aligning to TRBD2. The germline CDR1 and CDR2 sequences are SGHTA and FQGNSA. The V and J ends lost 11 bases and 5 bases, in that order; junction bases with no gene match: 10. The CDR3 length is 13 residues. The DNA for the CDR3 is TGTGCCGATAAAACTGGGGGGGGAGATACGCAGTATTTT. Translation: CADKTGGGDTQYF.

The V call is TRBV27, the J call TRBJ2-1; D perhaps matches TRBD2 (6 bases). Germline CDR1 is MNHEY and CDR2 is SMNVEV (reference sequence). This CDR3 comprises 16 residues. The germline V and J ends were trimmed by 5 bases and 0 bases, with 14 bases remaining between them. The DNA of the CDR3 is TGTGCCAGCAGTCCCTCGCGGGGCGACTCCTACAATGAGCAGTTCTTC. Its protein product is CASSPSRGDSYNEQFF.

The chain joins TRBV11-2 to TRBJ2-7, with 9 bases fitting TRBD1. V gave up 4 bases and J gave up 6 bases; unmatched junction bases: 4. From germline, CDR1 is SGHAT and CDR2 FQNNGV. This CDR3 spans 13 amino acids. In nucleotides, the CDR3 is TGTGCCAGCAGCTCGGGACAGGGTCGCGAGCAGTACTTC. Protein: CASSSGQGREQYF.

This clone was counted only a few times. The CDR3: CASSLAGGSLTTEAFF. CDR3 DNA: TGTGCCAGCAGTTTAGCGGGCGGGAGCCTAACCACTGAAGCTTTCTTT. The gene calls are TRBV27 and TRBJ1-1; D is unresolved. The CDR3 is 16 residues long. Germline-derived CDR1 and CDR2 are MNHEY and SMNVEV (reference sequence). Trimming stripped 2 bases from V and 4 bases from J, with 17 bases between.

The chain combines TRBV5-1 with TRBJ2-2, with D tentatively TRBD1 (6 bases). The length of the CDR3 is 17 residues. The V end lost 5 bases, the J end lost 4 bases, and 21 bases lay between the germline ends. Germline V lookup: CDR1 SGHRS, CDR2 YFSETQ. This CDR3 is CASSPSSGTLTTGELFF. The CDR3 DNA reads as TGCGCCAGCAGTCCAAGCTCCGGGACACTTACCACCGGGGAGCTGTTTTTT.

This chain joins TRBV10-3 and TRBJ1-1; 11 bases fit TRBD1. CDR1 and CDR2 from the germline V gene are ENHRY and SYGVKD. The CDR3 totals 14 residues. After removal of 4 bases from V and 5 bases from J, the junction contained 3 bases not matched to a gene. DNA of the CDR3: TGTGCCATCAGTGGGGACAGGGGGGATACTGAAGCTTTCTTT. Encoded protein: CAISGDRGDTEAFF.

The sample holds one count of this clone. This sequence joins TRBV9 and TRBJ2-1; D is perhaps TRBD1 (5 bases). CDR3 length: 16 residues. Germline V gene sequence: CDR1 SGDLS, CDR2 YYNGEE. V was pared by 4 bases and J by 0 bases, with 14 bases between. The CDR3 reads CASSPRTLSSYNEQFF. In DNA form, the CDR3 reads TGTGCCAGCAGCCCCCGGACACTTAGCTCCTACAATGAGCAGTTCTTC.

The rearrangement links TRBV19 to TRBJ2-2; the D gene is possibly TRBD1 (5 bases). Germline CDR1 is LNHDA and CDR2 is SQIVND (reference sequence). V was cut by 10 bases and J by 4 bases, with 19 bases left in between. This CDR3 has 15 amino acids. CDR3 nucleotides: TGTGCCACCCCAGGCAGGGCAGTATGCACCGGGGAGCTGTTTTTT. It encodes CATPGRAVCTGELFF. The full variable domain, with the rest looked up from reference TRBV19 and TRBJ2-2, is DGGITQSPKYLFRKEGQNVTLSCEQNLNHDAMYWYRQDPGQGLRLIYYSQIVNDFQKGDIAEGYSVSREKKESFPLTVTSAQKNPTAFYLCATPGRAVCTGELFFGEGSRLTVL.

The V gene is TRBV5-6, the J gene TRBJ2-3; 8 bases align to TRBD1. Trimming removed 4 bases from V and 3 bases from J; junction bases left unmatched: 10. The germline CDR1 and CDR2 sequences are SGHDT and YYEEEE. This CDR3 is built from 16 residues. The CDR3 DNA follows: TGTGCCAGCAGCCTAAGCCAGGGGGCGAGGACAGATACGCAGTATTTT. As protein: CASSLSQGARTDTQYF.

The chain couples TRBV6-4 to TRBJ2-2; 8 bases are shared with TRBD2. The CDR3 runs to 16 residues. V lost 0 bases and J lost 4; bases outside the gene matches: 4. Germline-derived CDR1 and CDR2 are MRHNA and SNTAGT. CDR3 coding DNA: TGTGCCAGCAGTGACTCAGCGGGGGTTAGCACCGGGGAGCTGTTTTTT. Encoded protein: CASSDSAGVSTGELFF.

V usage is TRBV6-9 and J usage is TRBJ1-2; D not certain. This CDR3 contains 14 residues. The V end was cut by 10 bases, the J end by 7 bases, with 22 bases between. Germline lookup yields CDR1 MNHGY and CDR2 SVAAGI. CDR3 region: CANPHSDSFCGYTF. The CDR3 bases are TGTGCCAACCCACACTCGGACTCATTCTGTGGCTACACCTTC.

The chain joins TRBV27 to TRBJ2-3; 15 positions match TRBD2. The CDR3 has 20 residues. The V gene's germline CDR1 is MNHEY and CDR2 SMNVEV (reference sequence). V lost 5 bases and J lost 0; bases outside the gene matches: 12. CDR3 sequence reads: CASSITGGLAGGPSTDTQYF. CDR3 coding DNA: TGTGCCAGCAGTATAACCGGAGGACTAGCGGGAGGGCCTAGCACAGATACGCAGTATTTT.

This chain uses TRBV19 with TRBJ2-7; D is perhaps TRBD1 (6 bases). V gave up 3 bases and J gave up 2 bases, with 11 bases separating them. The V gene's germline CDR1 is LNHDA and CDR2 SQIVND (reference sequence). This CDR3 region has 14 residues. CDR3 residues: CASSITGPTYEQYF. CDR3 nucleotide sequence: TGTGCCAGTAGTATTACAGGGCCGACCTACGAGCAGTACTTC.

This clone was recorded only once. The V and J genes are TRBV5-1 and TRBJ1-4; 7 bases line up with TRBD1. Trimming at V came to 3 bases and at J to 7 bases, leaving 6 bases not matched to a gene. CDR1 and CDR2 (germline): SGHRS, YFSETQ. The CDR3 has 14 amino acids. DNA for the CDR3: TGCGCCAGCAGCTACACCGGGACAGTTGAAAAACTGTTTTTT. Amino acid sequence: CASSYTGTVEKLFF. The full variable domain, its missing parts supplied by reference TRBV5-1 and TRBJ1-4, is KAGVTQTPRYLIKTRGQQVTLSCSPISGHRSVSWYQQTPGQGLQFLFEYFSETQRNKGNFPGRFSGRQFSNSRSEMNVSTLELGDSALYLCASSYTGTVEKLFFGSGTQLSVL.

This CDR3 reads CASSLRAPTYEQYF. The CDR3, as DNA: TGTGCCAGCTCACTCAGGGCCCCTACCTACGAGCAGTACTTC. The V gene is TRBV18, the J gene TRBJ2-7; D possibly corresponds to TRBD1 (5 bases). V lost 4 bases and J lost 2, with 12 bases in between. The CDR3 sequence is 14 residues long. Germline V gives CDR1 KGHSH, CDR2 LQKENI.